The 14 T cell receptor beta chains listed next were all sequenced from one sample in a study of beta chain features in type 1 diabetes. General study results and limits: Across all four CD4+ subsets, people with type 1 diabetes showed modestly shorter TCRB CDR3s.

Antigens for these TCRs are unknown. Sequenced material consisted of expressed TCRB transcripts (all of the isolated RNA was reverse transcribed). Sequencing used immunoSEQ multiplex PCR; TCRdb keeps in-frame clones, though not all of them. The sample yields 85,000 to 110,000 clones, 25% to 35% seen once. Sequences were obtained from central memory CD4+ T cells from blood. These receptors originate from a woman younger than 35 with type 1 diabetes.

CDR3 sequence reads: CASSIEGVNEQYF. CDR3 DNA: TGTGCCAGTAGTATTGAGGGAGTCAACGAGCAGTACTTC. The J gene is TRBJ2-7, the V gene TRBV19; the D gene is possibly TRBD2 (5 bases). The germline V gene encodes CDR1 LNHDA and CDR2 SQIVND (reference sequence). The V and J ends lost 3 bases and 5 bases respectively, with 11 bases between them. The CDR3 is 13 residues long.

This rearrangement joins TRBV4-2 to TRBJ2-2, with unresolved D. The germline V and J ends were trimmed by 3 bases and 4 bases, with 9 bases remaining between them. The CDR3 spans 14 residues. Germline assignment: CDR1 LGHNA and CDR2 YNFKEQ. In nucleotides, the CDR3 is TGTGCCAGCAGCCAGGGTGCTAGCACCGGGGAGCTGTTTTTT. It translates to CASSQGASTGELFF.

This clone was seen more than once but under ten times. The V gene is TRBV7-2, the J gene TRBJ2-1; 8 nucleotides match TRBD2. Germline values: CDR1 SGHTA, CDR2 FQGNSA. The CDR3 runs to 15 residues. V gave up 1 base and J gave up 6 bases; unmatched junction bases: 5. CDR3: CASSLGPGGVNEQFF. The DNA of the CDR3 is TGTGCCAGCAGCTTAGGTCCCGGGGGGGTCAATGAGCAGTTCTTC.

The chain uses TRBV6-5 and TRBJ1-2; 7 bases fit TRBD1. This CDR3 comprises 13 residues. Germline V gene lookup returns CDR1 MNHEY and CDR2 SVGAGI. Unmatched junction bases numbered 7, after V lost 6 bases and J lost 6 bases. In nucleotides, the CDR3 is TGTGCCAGCAGCCCCCTCAGGGGGGATGGCTACACCTTC. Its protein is CASSPLRGDGYTF.

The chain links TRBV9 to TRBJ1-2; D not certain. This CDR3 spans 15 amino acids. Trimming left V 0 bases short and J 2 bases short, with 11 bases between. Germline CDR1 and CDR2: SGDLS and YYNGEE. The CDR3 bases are TGTGCCAGCAGCGTAGCTGGAGTCTTAAACTATGGCTACACCTTC. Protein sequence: CASSVAGVLNYGYTF.

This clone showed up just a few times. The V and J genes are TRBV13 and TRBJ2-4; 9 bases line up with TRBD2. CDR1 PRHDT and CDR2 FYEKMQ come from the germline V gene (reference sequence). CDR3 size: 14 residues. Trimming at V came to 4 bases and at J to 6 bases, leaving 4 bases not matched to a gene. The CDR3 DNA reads TGTGCCAGCAGCTCATCTAGCGGGATAAACATTCAGTACTTC. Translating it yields CASSSSSGINIQYF.

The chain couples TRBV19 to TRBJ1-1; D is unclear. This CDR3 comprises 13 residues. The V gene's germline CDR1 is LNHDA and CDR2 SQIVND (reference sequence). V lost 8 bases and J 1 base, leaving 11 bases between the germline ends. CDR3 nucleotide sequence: TGTGCCAGTGAGAGGGATCAGAACACTGAAGCTTTCTTT. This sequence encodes CASERDQNTEAFF.

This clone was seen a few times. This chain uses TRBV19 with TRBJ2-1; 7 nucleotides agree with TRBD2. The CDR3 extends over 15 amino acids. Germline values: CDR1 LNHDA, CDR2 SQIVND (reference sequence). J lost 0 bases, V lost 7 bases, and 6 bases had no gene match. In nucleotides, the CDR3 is TGTGCCAGTAACCTAGCGGCCAGCTCCTACAATGAGCAGTTCTTC. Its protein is CASNLAASSYNEQFF. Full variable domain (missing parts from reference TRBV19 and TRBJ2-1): DGGITQSPKYLFRKEGQNVTLSCEQNLNHDAMYWYRQDPGQGLRLIYYSQIVNDFQKGDIAEGYSVSREKKESFPLTVTSAQKNPTAFYLCASNLAASSYNEQFFGPGTRLTVL.

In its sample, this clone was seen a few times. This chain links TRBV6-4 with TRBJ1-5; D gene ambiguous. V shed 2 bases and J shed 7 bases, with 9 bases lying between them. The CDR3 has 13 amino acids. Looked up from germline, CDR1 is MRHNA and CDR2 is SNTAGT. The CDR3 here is CASSDHEGQPQHF. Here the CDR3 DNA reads TGTGCCAGCAGTGACCATGAGGGCCAGCCCCAGCATTTT.

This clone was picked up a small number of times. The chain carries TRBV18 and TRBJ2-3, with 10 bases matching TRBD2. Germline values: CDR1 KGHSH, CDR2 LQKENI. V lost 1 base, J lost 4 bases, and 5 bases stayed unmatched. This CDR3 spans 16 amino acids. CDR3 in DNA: TGTGCCAGCTCACCACGGACTAGCGGAGGGGCAGATACGCAGTATTTT. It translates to CASSPRTSGGADTQYF.

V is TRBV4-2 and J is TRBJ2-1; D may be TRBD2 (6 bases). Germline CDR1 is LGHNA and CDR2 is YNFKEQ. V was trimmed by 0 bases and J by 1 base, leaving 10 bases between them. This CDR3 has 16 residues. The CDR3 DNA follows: TGTGCCAGCAGCCAAGACGGGGGTTTTTCCTACAATGAGCAGTTCTTC. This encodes CASSQDGGFSYNEQFF.

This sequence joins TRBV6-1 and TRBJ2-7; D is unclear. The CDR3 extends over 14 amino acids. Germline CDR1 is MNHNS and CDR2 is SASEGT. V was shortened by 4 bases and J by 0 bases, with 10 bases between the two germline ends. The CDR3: CASSAYARSYEQYF. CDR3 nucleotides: TGTGCCAGCAGTGCTTATGCGCGCTCCTACGAGCAGTACTTC.

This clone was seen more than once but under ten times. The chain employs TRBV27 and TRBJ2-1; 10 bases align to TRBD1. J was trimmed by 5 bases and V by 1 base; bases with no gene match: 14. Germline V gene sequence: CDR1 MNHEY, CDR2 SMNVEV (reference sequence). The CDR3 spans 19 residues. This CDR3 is CASSLFWSLTGGANNEQFF. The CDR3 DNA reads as TGTGCCAGCAGTTTATTTTGGTCCCTGACAGGGGGCGCGAACAATGAGCAGTTCTTC.

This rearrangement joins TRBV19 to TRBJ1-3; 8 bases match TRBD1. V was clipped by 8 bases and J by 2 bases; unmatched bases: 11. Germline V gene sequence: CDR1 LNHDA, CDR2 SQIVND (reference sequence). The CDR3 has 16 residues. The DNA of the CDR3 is TGTGCCAGTTCCCGGAGGGGACAGGCTACTGGAAACACCATATATTTT. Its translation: CASSRRGQATGNTIYF.